The 24 T cell receptor beta chains listed next were all sequenced from one sample in a study of response to subunit inactivated influenza vaccine. One entry per CDR3 protein results from TCRdb running MiXCR on the RT-PCR reads. The sample contains hundreds of thousands of distinct CDR3 sequences, 13% to 15% of which appear only once. The sample in question was PBMCs from blood, obtained around 14 days before vaccination. The receptors were gathered from a man between 50 and 59 years old who received an inactivated influenza vaccine.

This clonotype was picked up a small number of times. V usage is TRBV9 and J usage is TRBJ2-5; 7 positions agree with TRBD2. The germline gives CDR1 SGDLS, CDR2 YYNGEE. V was pared by 0 bases and J by 4 bases, with 3 bases of the junction left unmatched. The CDR3 length is 14 residues. The DNA for the CDR3 is TGTGCCAGCAGCGTAGTGGGAGGGAGAGAGACCCAGTACTTC. Translating gives CASSVVGGRETQYF.

The DNA for the CDR3 is TGTGCCAGCAGTGGGGGACCCGGGACAGGTCTGTATTCTTTCTTT. Amino acid sequence: CASSGGPGTGLYSFF. V is TRBV6-1 and J is TRBJ1-1, with 8 positions matching TRBD1. The V and J ends lost 4 bases and 12 bases, in that order; junction bases with no gene match: 16. This CDR3 spans 15 amino acids. Germline V gene sequence: CDR1 MNHNS, CDR2 SASEGT.

This chain joins TRBV9 and TRBJ2-7; D perhaps matches TRBD2 (6 bases). Per germline, CDR1 SGDLS and CDR2 YYNGEE. The CDR3 covers 15 residues. V gave up 0 bases and J gave up 3 bases, with 13 bases separating them. The CDR3 nucleotides are TGTGCCAGCAGCGTAGGTGGCGGGATGGGCTACGAGCAGTACTTC. Protein: CASSVGGGMGYEQYF.

V is TRBV7-6 and J is TRBJ2-1, with TRBD1 matching over 7 bases. The length of the CDR3 is 16 residues. CDR1 and CDR2 (germline): SGHVS, FNYEAQ. V dropped 1 base and J dropped 3; count of bases not matched to a gene: 6. CDR3 amino acids: CASSLVADRSYNEQFF. The CDR3 bases are TGTGCCAGCAGCTTAGTTGCGGACAGGAGCTACAATGAGCAGTTCTTC.

This clonotype has only a few counts. The rearrangement joins TRBV28 to TRBJ1-5; D remains ambiguous. The CDR3 sequence is 12 residues long. Trimming left V 7 bases short and J 6 bases short, with 10 bases between. Germline V gene sequence: CDR1 MDHEN, CDR2 SYDVKM. The CDR3 loop reads CASTLEGQPQHF. In nucleotides, the CDR3 is TGTGCCAGCACCCTCGAAGGTCAGCCCCAGCATTTT.

This clonotype was counted a few times. V is TRBV12-3 or TRBV12-4 and J is TRBJ2-5, with D possibly matching TRBD1 (6 bases). The CDR3 length is 15 residues. Deletions cut 6 bases from V and 5 bases from J, with 19 bases between. The CDR3 is CASRPGAGARETQYF. As DNA, the CDR3 is TGTGCCAGCAGACCAGGGGCTGGGGCTAGGGAGACCCAGTACTTC.

In this sample, this clonotype turned up a few times. V gene TRBV9 combines with J gene TRBJ2-2; 7 nucleotides align to TRBD2. Trimming removed 3 bases from V and 2 bases from J; junction bases left unmatched: 7. The CDR3 has 16 amino acids. Germline V gene sequence: CDR1 SGDLS, CDR2 YYNGEE. CDR3 in DNA: TGTGCCAGCAGCGGCCGGGGCGGGGGAAACACCGGGGAGCTGTTTTTT. Protein product: CASSGRGGGNTGELFF.

This clonotype was counted only a few times. The DNA of the CDR3 is TGTGCCAGCACCCCTTCCTCGGGGGCTGGGGCCAACGTCCTGACTTTC. Protein sequence: CASTPSSGAGANVLTF. V usage is TRBV6-1 and J usage is TRBJ2-6; D is perhaps TRBD2 (6 bases). V was trimmed by 7 bases and J by 2 bases, leaving 15 bases between them. Germline V gene sequence: CDR1 MNHNS, CDR2 SASEGT. CDR3 length: 16 amino acids.

The chain couples TRBV3-1 to TRBJ2-7; possible D gene TRBD2, 6 bases. Germline CDR1 and CDR2: LGHDT and YNNKEL (reference sequence). Trimming left V 1 base short and J 7 bases short, with 14 bases between. The CDR3 contains 14 residues. The DNA for the CDR3 is TGTGCCAGCAGCCAAGCGGGGGAGTGGCGGGAGCAGTACTTC. Amino acid sequence: CASSQAGEWREQYF.

This clonotype has only a few counts. This chain uses TRBV12-5 with TRBJ2-3; 8 nucleotides match TRBD2. Germline CDR1 reads LGHNT; CDR2 reads FRNRAP. The CDR3 contains 16 residues. Trimming took 2 bases from V and 1 from J; bases not matched to a gene: 5. The CDR3 DNA reads TGTGCTAGTGGTTTGCTTGTAGCGGGGCGCACAGATACGCAGTATTTT. Translating it yields CASGLLVAGRTDTQYF.

This chain connects TRBV18 to TRBJ2-7, with 10 bases fitting TRBD1. The CDR3 has 16 amino acids. Germline CDR1 reads KGHSH; CDR2 reads LQKENI. V dropped 3 bases and J dropped 4; count of bases not matched to a gene: 9. The CDR3 region is CASSPTRDRGGYEQYF. DNA for the CDR3: TGTGCCAGCTCACCCACCCGGGACAGGGGTGGATACGAGCAGTACTTC.

The chain combines TRBV10-3 with TRBJ1-1; D is possibly TRBD1 (6 bases). V lost 7 bases and J 3 bases, leaving 12 bases between the germline ends. The CDR3 is 13 residues long. Per germline, CDR1 ENHRY and CDR2 SYGVKD. CDR3 sequence: CAIKERGDTEAFF. CDR3 nucleotides: TGTGCCATCAAGGAGAGGGGGGACACTGAAGCTTTCTTT.

This sequence joins TRBV7-9 and TRBJ1-4; 7 bases line up with TRBD1. CDR1 is SEHNR and CDR2 is FQNEAQ in the germline V gene (reference sequence). Trimming removed 2 bases from V and 6 bases from J; junction bases left unmatched: 12. The CDR3 is made up of 17 amino acids. The CDR3 nucleotides are TGTGCCAGCAGCTTAAGGCCCGACAGGGTTGGGTATGAAAAACTGTTTTTT. As protein: CASSLRPDRVGYEKLFF.

This clonotype was detected only a few times. This chain connects TRBV3-1 to TRBJ1-5, with D maybe TRBD1 (5 bases). Germline loops: CDR1 LGHDT, CDR2 YNNKEL (reference sequence). This CDR3 comprises 15 residues. Trimming took 1 base from V and 5 from J, leaving 12 bases between them. The CDR3 reads CASSQGAGTYQPQHF. DNA for the CDR3: TGTGCCAGCAGCCAAGGGGCAGGGACCTATCAGCCCCAGCATTTT.

This clonotype was seen a handful of times. The V and J genes are TRBV20-1 and TRBJ2-3, with 10 bases matching TRBD1. Germline V lookup: CDR1 DFQATT, CDR2 SNEGSKA (reference sequence). CDR3 size: 15 residues. The V and J ends lost 5 bases and 2 bases, in that order; junction bases with no gene match: 7. The CDR3 spells CSADSGTGVTDTQYF. The CDR3 DNA follows: TGCAGTGCTGACTCCGGGACAGGGGTCACAGATACGCAGTATTTT.

In its sample, this clonotype was seen a few times. The gene calls are TRBV7-2 and TRBJ2-2; a possible D gene is TRBD2 (6 bases). The CDR3 is made up of 15 amino acids. Trimming removed 6 bases at V and 4 bases at J, with 15 bases between. The germline V gene encodes CDR1 SGHTA and CDR2 FQGNSA. CDR3 in DNA: TGTGCCAGCAGACTTCGACTAGTAGCCACCGGGGAGCTGTTTTTT. It yields the protein CASRLRLVATGELFF. The whole variable domain, filled in from reference TRBV7-2 and TRBJ2-2, reads GAGVSQSPSNKVTEKGKDVELRCDPISGHTALYWYRQSLGQGLEFLIYFQGNSAPDKSGLPSDRFSAERTGGSVSTLTIQRTQQEDSAVYLCASRLRLVATGELFFGEGSRLTVL.

The chain uses TRBV2 and TRBJ2-5, with D possibly matching TRBD1 (5 bases). V was pared by 7 bases and J by 3 bases, with 6 bases between. CDR3 length: 11 amino acids. Germline assignment: CDR1 SNHLY and CDR2 FYNNEI. In nucleotides, the CDR3 is TGTGCCAGCAAAGGGGAAGAGACCCAGTACTTC. Its translation is CASKGEETQYF.

The J gene is TRBJ2-3, the V gene TRBV24-1; no firm D call. Trimming stripped 1 base from V and 3 bases from J, with 10 bases between. CDR1 and CDR2 from the germline V gene are KGHDR and SFDVKD. The CDR3 totals 15 residues. CDR3 DNA: TGTGCCACCAGTGATTTTCCCGAAGGAACAGATACGCAGTATTTT. Its protein product is CATSDFPEGTDTQYF.

CDR3 amino acids: CASSGDSLRPPLHF. The DNA of the CDR3 is TGTGCCAGCAGTGGGGACAGCCTCCGCCCACCCCTCCACTTT. The rearrangement links TRBV6-2 or TRBV6-3 to TRBJ1-6, with TRBD1 matching 7 bases. From germline, CDR1 is MNHEY and CDR2 SVGEGT. The CDR3 contains 14 residues. V was pared by 5 bases and J by 11 bases, with 9 bases of the junction left unmatched.

This clonotype turned up a few times. The chain is built from TRBV20-1 and TRBJ1-4; 9 positions agree with TRBD1. V lost 2 bases to trimming and J lost 3 bases; unmatched junction nucleotides: 13. This CDR3 region has 18 residues. Germline CDR1 reads DFQATT; CDR2 reads SNEGSKA (reference sequence). In DNA form, the CDR3 reads TGCAGTGCTAGAAGTACAGGGGGCGTTTTCGTATCTAATGAAAAACTGTTTTTT. It codes for CSARSTGGVFVSNEKLFF.

This clonotype was seen many times. The chain employs TRBV7-9 and TRBJ1-2; D might be TRBD1 (5 bases). The CDR3 totals 15 residues. V was trimmed by 8 bases and J by 2 bases, leaving 18 bases between them. Germline CDR1 SEHNR, CDR2 FQNEAQ (reference sequence). The CDR3 spells CASFGDRVENYGYTF. CDR3 coding DNA: TGTGCCAGCTTTGGGGACCGGGTCGAAAACTATGGCTACACCTTC.

V usage is TRBV6-2 or TRBV6-3 and J usage is TRBJ1-4; TRBD1 matches 7 bases. Germline CDR1 reads MNHEY; CDR2 reads SVGEGT. Trimming at V came to 4 bases and at J to 2 bases, leaving 7 bases not matched to a gene. The CDR3 spans 16 residues. CDR3 DNA sequence: TGTGCCAGCAGTTCAACCGACAGGGCTACTAATGAAAAACTGTTTTTT. Its protein is CASSSTDRATNEKLFF.

This clonotype was seen a handful of times. The CDR3 sequence: CASSDPGLAGKNTGELFF. The CDR3, as DNA: TGTGCCAGCAGTGACCCGGGACTAGCGGGAAAGAACACCGGGGAGCTGTTTTTT. The chain couples TRBV6-4 to TRBJ2-2; the match to TRBD2 covers 13 bases. The junction had 4 bases not matched to a gene; V was cut back by 2 bases and J by 1 base. The CDR3 runs to 18 residues. CDR1 and CDR2 (germline): MRHNA, SNTAGT.

The V gene is TRBV5-1, the J gene TRBJ2-6, with D perhaps TRBD2 (5 bases). The CDR3 length is 18 residues. CDR1 and CDR2 from the germline V gene are SGHRS and YFSETQ. Trimming left V 0 bases short and J 0 bases short, with 13 bases between. CDR3 amino acids: CASSLGAGKSSGANVLTF. DNA for the CDR3: TGCGCCAGCAGCTTGGGGGCGGGTAAAAGCTCTGGGGCCAACGTCCTGACTTTC.